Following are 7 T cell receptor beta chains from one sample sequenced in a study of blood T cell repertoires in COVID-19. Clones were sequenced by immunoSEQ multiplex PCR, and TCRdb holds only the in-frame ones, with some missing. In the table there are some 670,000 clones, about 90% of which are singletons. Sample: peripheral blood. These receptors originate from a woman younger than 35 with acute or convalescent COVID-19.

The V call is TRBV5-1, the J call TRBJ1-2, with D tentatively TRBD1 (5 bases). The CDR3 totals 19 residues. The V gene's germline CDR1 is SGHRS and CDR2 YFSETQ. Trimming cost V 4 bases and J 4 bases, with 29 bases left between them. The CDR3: CASSLLTPWTSAVLYGYTF. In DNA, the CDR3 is TGCGCCAGCAGCCTTCTAACCCCCTGGACATCGGCGGTGCTCTATGGCTACACCTTC.

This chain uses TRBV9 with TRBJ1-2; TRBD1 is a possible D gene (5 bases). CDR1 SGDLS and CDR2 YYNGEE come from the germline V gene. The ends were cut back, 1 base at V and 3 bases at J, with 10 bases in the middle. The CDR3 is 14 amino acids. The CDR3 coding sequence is TGTGCCAGCAGCGTATCTGACAGATACTATGGCTACACCTTC. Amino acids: CASSVSDRYYGYTF.

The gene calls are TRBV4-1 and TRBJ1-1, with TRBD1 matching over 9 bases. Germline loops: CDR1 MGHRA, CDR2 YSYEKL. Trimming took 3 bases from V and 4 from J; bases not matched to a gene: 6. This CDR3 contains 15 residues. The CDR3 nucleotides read TGCGCCAGCAGCCATACCGGGACAGGGAGCACTGAAGCTTTCTTT. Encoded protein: CASSHTGTGSTEAFF.

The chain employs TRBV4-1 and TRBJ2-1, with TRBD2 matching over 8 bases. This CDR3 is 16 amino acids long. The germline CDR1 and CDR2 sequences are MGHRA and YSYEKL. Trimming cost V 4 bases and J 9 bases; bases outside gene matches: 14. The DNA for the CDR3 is TGCGCCAGCAGCCCCCCAGGTCGGGGGGGCCGTCCTGAGCAGTTCTTC. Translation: CASSPPGRGGRPEQFF.

Here the CDR3 DNA reads TGTGCCAGTCAAGAGTCAGGTGGCACTGAAGCTTTCTTT. This translates into CASQESGGTEAFF. The chain joins TRBV12-3 or TRBV12-4 to TRBJ1-1; D gene ambiguous. The CDR3 has 13 residues. The V end was cut by 9 bases, the J end by 4 bases, with 15 bases between.

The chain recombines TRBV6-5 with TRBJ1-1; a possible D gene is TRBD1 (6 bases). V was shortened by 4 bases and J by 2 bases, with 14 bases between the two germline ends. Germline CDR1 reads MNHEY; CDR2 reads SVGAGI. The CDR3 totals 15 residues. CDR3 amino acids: CASSSTSTGNTEAFF. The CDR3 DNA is TGTGCCAGCAGTTCCACTTCGACAGGTAACACTGAAGCTTTCTTT.

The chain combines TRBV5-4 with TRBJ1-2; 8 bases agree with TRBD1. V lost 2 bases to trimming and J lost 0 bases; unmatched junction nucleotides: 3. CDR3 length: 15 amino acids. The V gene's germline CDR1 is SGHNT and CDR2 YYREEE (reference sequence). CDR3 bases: TGTGCCAGCAGCTTAGGACAGGGAACTAACTATGGCTACACCTTC. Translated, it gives CASSLGQGTNYGYTF.